The 31 T cell receptor beta chains below all came from one sample that was sequenced in a study of shared clonotypes between healthy human individuals. Repertoires were generated with immunoSEQ multiplex PCR, while TCRdb's copy carries only in-frame clones and drops some. The sample includes about 600,000 clones, roughly 72% of them seen just once. The sample comprised PBMCs. These receptor sequences come from a woman aged 35 to 49 in good health. Some clones in this sample may be carry-over from other donors' samples.

The chain links TRBV5-1 to TRBJ2-7; TRBD1 agrees at 9 bases. With 3 bases clipped from V and 4 bases from J, the junction kept 8 bases outside the gene matches. Germline assignment: CDR1 SGHRS and CDR2 YFSETQ. CDR3 length: 15 residues. The CDR3 DNA reads TGCGCCAGCAGCTGGGACAGGGCCGGGAATTACGAGCAGTACTTC. Translated, it gives CASSWDRAGNYEQYF.

This clone was recorded a few times. CDR3 nucleotide sequence: TGCAGTACGGGGTTGGGCGCTGAAGCTTTCTTT. Protein: CSTGLGAEAFF. This chain uses TRBV20-1 with TRBJ1-1, with D unclear. This CDR3 is 11 amino acids long. Germline V gene lookup returns CDR1 DFQATT and CDR2 SNEGSKA (reference sequence). V was shortened by 8 bases and J by 6 bases, with 13 bases between the two germline ends.

This clone is medium-sized (0.01 to 0.1%) by share. Within the sample, other DNA sequences also encode this same CDR3. The chain employs TRBV7-9 and TRBJ2-1; 13 nucleotides line up with TRBD2. The CDR3 totals 15 residues. With 6 bases clipped from V and 8 bases from J, the junction kept 7 bases outside the gene matches. Germline lookup yields CDR1 SEHNR and CDR2 FQNEAQ (reference sequence). DNA of the CDR3: TGTGCCAGCAGTACGCGGACTAGCGGGAGCGATGAGCAGTTCTTC. Translating it yields CASSTRTSGSDEQFF.

This chain joins TRBV7-9 and TRBJ1-2; no clear D. With 3 bases removed from V and 2 bases from J, the gap between germline ends came to 7 bases. Germline V lookup: CDR1 SEHNR, CDR2 FQNEAQ (reference sequence). The CDR3 extends over 13 amino acids. CDR3 in amino acids: CASSFHTNYGYTF. The CDR3 bases are TGTGCCAGCAGCTTCCACACAAACTATGGCTACACCTTC.

This clone has just a few counts. The genes are TRBV18 and TRBJ2-2; 11 bases match TRBD1. The ends lost 1 base at V and 4 bases at J; junction bases unmatched: 2. The CDR3 is 16 residues long. Germline loops: CDR1 KGHSH, CDR2 LQKENI. The CDR3 here is CASSPRTGGRTGELFF. DNA for the CDR3: TGTGCCAGCTCACCACGGACAGGGGGCCGCACCGGGGAGCTGTTTTTT.

V is TRBV27 and J is TRBJ2-7; 8 bases agree with TRBD2. The CDR3 is 16 residues long. J lost 3 bases, V lost 3 bases, and 10 bases had no gene match. Germline-derived CDR1 and CDR2 are MNHEY and SMNVEV (reference sequence). The CDR3: CASSFSRGRNVYEQYF. The CDR3 region has the DNA TGTGCCAGCAGTTTTTCTCGCGGGAGGAATGTCTACGAGCAGTACTTC.

The gene calls are TRBV11-2 and TRBJ2-5, with D possibly matching TRBD2 (7 bases). V was shortened by 3 bases and J by 2 bases, with 13 bases between the two germline ends. Germline loops: CDR1 SGHAT, CDR2 FQNNGV. This CDR3 has 15 residues. The DNA of the CDR3 is TGTGCCAGCAGCTTCCAGGGGAGGGGACAAGAGACCCAGTACTTC. This encodes CASSFQGRGQETQYF.

This chain links TRBV5-8 with TRBJ2-5; D possibly corresponds to TRBD1 (5 bases). Germline CDR1 and CDR2: SGHTS and YDEGEE. CDR3 size: 17 residues. The V gene lost 0 bases and the J gene lost 2 bases, with 17 bases spanning the gap. CDR3 protein: CASSLGSAGPRQETQYF. The CDR3 DNA reads TGTGCCAGCAGCTTGGGTTCCGCAGGGCCCCGTCAAGAGACCCAGTACTTC.

The V call is TRBV27, the J call TRBJ1-2; TRBD1 agrees at 7 bases. CDR3 length equals 14 residues. J gave up 4 bases and V 8 bases, and 10 bases lay outside the gene matches. Looked up from germline, CDR1 is MNHEY and CDR2 is SMNVEV (reference sequence). The CDR3: CASRLQGVGYGYTF. CDR3 DNA sequence: TGTGCCAGCCGACTTCAGGGGGTGGGCTATGGCTACACCTTC.

The sample holds a few counts of this clone. This sequence joins TRBV5-1 and TRBJ1-1; a possible D gene is TRBD1 (6 bases). The CDR3 is 15 amino acids. Germline CDR1 is SGHRS and CDR2 is YFSETQ. Trimming stripped 2 bases from V and 1 base from J, with 12 bases between. CDR3: CASSLQGSGNTEAFF. The DNA for the CDR3 is TGCGCCAGCAGCTTACAGGGTTCGGGGAACACTGAAGCTTTCTTT.

The rearrangement links TRBV5-1 to TRBJ2-1; TRBD2 agrees at 11 bases. V was pared by 4 bases and J by 6 bases, with 3 bases of the junction left unmatched. The CDR3 sequence is 14 residues long. Germline V gene data show CDR1 as SGHRS and CDR2 as YFSETQ. CDR3 amino acids: CASSQLAGVNEQFF. In nucleotides, the CDR3 is TGCGCCAGCAGCCAACTAGCGGGAGTCAATGAGCAGTTCTTC.

This clone was observed at least ten times. This rearrangement joins TRBV7-2 to TRBJ1-2, with 9 bases matching TRBD1. V trimming: 5 bases; J trimming: 4 bases; junction bases outside the gene matches: 8. CDR3 length: 15 residues. Germline V CDR1 and CDR2: SGHTA, FQGNSA. CDR3: CASSTNRGQSYGYTF. DNA of the CDR3: TGTGCCAGCAGCACCAACAGGGGGCAGTCCTATGGCTACACCTTC. Together with reference TRBV7-2 and TRBJ1-2, the CDR3 gives the full variable domain: GAGVSQSPSNKVTEKGKDVELRCDPISGHTALYWYRQSLGQGLEFLIYFQGNSAPDKSGLPSDRFSAERTGGSVSTLTIQRTQQEDSAVYLCASSTNRGQSYGYTFGSGTRLTVV.

This chain links TRBV6-5 with TRBJ2-3; no clear D. There are 14 residues in the CDR3. V was pared by 6 bases and J by 2 bases, with 12 bases between. CDR1 and CDR2 from the germline V gene are MNHEY and SVGAGI. The CDR3 protein is CASRTRVVTDTQYF. Written as DNA, the CDR3 is TGTGCCAGCAGAACCCGCGTAGTCACAGATACGCAGTATTTT.

The chain couples TRBV5-1 to TRBJ1-2; D unclear. The CDR3 extends over 14 amino acids. CDR1 and CDR2 (germline): SGHRS, YFSETQ. Trimming left V 5 bases short and J 0 bases short, with 11 bases between. As DNA, the CDR3 is TGCGCCAGCAGTACGGCGGGGACTAACTATGGCTACACCTTC. This codes for CASSTAGTNYGYTF.

The chain has TRBV7-5 and TRBJ2-7; TRBD1 reflects the table's D call only, with no check against the DNA. TRBV7-5 is a pseudogene segment. This CDR3 comprises 17 residues. CDR3 amino acids: CVRSLRWATRSAYEQYF. CDR3 nucleotides: TGTGTCAGAAGCCTAAGGTGGGCCACCAGAAGTGCCTACGAGCAGTACTTC.

V gene TRBV2 combines with J gene TRBJ2-3, with 11 positions matching TRBD2. Unmatched junction bases numbered 5, after V lost 5 bases and J lost 4 bases. CDR1 is SNHLY and CDR2 is FYNNEI in the germline V gene. The CDR3 runs to 15 residues. CDR3 in amino acids: CASSKRLAGSDTQYF. The CDR3 nucleotides read TGTGCCAGCAGTAAAAGACTAGCGGGATCAGATACGCAGTATTTT. Combining the CDR3 with reference TRBV2 and TRBJ2-3 gives the whole variable domain EPEVTQTPSHQVTQMGQEVILRCVPISNHLYFYWYRQILGQKVEFLVSFYNNEISEKSEIFDDQFSVERPDGSNFTLKIRSTKLEDSAMYFCASSKRLAGSDTQYFGPGTRLTVL.

The rearrangement joins TRBV11-2 to TRBJ2-7, with D perhaps TRBD2 (6 bases). Germline-derived CDR1 and CDR2 are SGHAT and FQNNGV. Trimming removed 1 base from V and 1 base from J, with 11 bases in between. This CDR3 is built from 15 residues. The CDR3 nucleotides are TGTGCCAGCAGCTTAGCGTTGGAGGGATCCTACGAGCAGTACTTC. Translated: CASSLALEGSYEQYF.

As concerns this clone: Only one base separates this from a far larger clonotype, so it likely reflects a read error. Other nucleotide sequences in the sample specify the same CDR3. The chain carries TRBV6-5 and TRBJ1-1; 12 bases match TRBD1. The germline V gene has CDR1 MNHEY and CDR2 SVGAGI. The CDR3 extends over 15 amino acids. The CDR3 region is CASRDRGRGNTEAFF. CDR3 bases: TGTGCCAGCCGGGACAGGGGGCGAGGGAACACTGAGGCTTTCTTT.

The CDR3 sequence: CASSELAGKKNEQFF. Written as DNA, the CDR3 is TGTGCCAGCAGTGAACTAGCGGGGAAAAAAAATGAGCAGTTCTTC. The V call is TRBV28, the J call TRBJ2-1, with 10 bases identical to TRBD2. The CDR3 length is 15 residues. J lost 7 bases, V lost 5 bases, and 8 bases had no gene match. Germline V gives CDR1 MDHEN, CDR2 SYDVKM.

The chain links TRBV5-6 to TRBJ1-3; D unclear. The V end was cut by 0 bases, the J end by 0 bases, with 7 bases between. The length of the CDR3 is 15 residues. Germline values: CDR1 SGHDT, CDR2 YYEEEE. The CDR3 loop is CASSLGPGSGNTIYF. The CDR3 DNA reads TGTGCCAGCAGCTTGGGGCCAGGCTCTGGAAACACCATATATTTT.

The V call is TRBV9, the J call TRBJ2-5; D not resolved. V was cut by 1 base and J by 5 bases, with 18 bases left in between. Looked up from germline, CDR1 is SGDLS and CDR2 is YYNGEE. This CDR3 has 16 residues. The CDR3 bases are TGTGCCAGCAGCGTATCCCTCCATTCTGGTTTGGAGACCCAGTACTTC. Its translation: CASSVSLHSGLETQYF.

This sequence joins TRBV27 and TRBJ2-7; 9 bases map to TRBD2. With 4 bases clipped from V and 4 bases from J, the junction kept 11 bases outside the gene matches. Germline values: CDR1 MNHEY, CDR2 SMNVEV (reference sequence). CDR3 size: 16 residues. CDR3 loop: CASSSGTAGGGYEQYF. The CDR3 nucleotides read TGTGCCAGCAGTTCCGGCACTGCGGGAGGGGGGTACGAGCAGTACTTC.

This clone showed up just a few times. The chain carries TRBV4-3 and TRBJ2-3; D could derive from TRBD1 or TRBD2 (6 bases each). This CDR3 spans 16 amino acids. V lost 1 base to trimming and J lost 0 bases, with 11 bases between them. Per the germline V gene, CDR1 is LGHNA and CDR2 is YSLEER. The CDR3 DNA sequence: TGCGCCAGCAGCCAAGGGTGGGGGGCTAGCACAGATACGCAGTATTTT. Its translation: CASSQGWGASTDTQYF.

The V and J genes are TRBV7-2 and TRBJ2-1; 11 bases agree with TRBD2. Losses at the gene ends were 7 bases for V and 7 bases for J; bases not matched to a gene: 9. This CDR3 comprises 15 residues. The germline V gene has CDR1 SGHTA and CDR2 FQGNSA. The CDR3 DNA reads as TGTGCCAGCACCCTAACTAGCGGGAGTTATAATGAGCAGTTCTTC. This encodes CASTLTSGSYNEQFF.

This sequence joins TRBV29-1 and TRBJ1-3; D gene ambiguous. V was clipped by 4 bases and J by 0 bases, with 10 bases between them. This CDR3 spans 14 amino acids. The germline V gene has CDR1 SQVTM and CDR2 ANQGSEA. The CDR3: CSVGGQSSGNTIYF. Here the CDR3 DNA reads TGCAGCGTTGGTGGCCAGAGCTCTGGAAACACCATATATTTT. Filled out from reference TRBV29-1 and TRBJ1-3, the complete variable domain reads SAVISQKPSRDICQRGTSLTIQCQVDSQVTMMFWYRQQPGQSLTLIATANQGSEATYESGFVIDKFPISRPNLTFSTLTVSNMSPEDSSIYLCSVGGQSSGNTIYFGEGSWLTVV.

This clone was seen a single time. The J gene is TRBJ1-2, the V gene TRBV7-2, with unresolved D. There are 19 residues in the CDR3. With 2 bases removed from V and 2 bases from J, the gap between germline ends came to 24 bases. CDR1 SGHTA and CDR2 FQGNSA come from the germline V gene. The CDR3 DNA sequence: TGTGCCAGCAGCTTATTTGCCCCGTTGGGAGAGAATCTAAACTATGGCTACACCTTC. Translating it yields CASSLFAPLGENLNYGYTF.

The chain couples TRBV9 to TRBJ2-1; 8 bases match TRBD2. CDR3 length: 14 amino acids. Germline V gene sequence: CDR1 SGDLS, CDR2 YYNGEE. Trimming took 4 bases from V and 9 from J; bases not matched to a gene: 9. The chain's CDR3 is CASSPRLARLEQFF. The DNA of the CDR3 is TGTGCCAGCAGCCCGCGACTAGCGCGTCTTGAGCAGTTCTTC.

On this clone: A far bigger clonotype differs at one base, so this is likely a read error. V and J are TRBV10-3 and TRBJ2-1; 11 positions match TRBD2. Looked up from germline, CDR1 is ENHRY and CDR2 is SYGVKD. This CDR3 has 14 amino acids. DNA of the CDR3: TGTGCCACCGGGGGACTAGCGGATTACAATGGGCAGTTCTTC. Amino acids: CATGGLADYNGQFF.

This rearrangement joins TRBV5-1 to TRBJ2-5; tentatively, D is TRBD2 (6 bases). V was pared by 0 bases and J by 0 bases, with 9 bases between. The CDR3 loop spans 15 amino acids. Germline loops: CDR1 SGHRS, CDR2 YFSETQ. Here the CDR3 reads CASSLELANQETQYF. In DNA, the CDR3 is TGCGCCAGCAGCTTGGAACTAGCTAACCAAGAGACCCAGTACTTC. The variable domain in full, with the rest retrieved from reference TRBV5-1 and TRBJ2-5, is KAGVTQTPRYLIKTRGQQVTLSCSPISGHRSVSWYQQTPGQGLQFLFEYFSETQRNKGNFPGRFSGRQFSNSRSEMNVSTLELGDSALYLCASSLELANQETQYFGPGTRLLVL.

This chain connects TRBV15 to TRBJ2-6; no clear D gene. The germline V gene encodes CDR1 LNHNV and CDR2 YYDKDF (reference sequence). V was cut by 5 bases and J by 3 bases, with 8 bases left in between. The CDR3 contains 14 residues. The CDR3 DNA sequence: TGTGCCACCAGCGGTAGGGATGGGGCCAACGTCCTGACTTTC. Its protein product is CATSGRDGANVLTF.

This clone was counted a single time. The CDR3 region is CASSGGRPSSYEQYF. As DNA, the CDR3 is TGTGCCAGCAGTGGGGGACGTCCGAGCTCCTACGAGCAGTACTTC. V usage is TRBV27 and J usage is TRBJ2-7; D is perhaps TRBD1 or TRBD2 (5 bases each). V was pared by 5 bases and J by 0 bases, with 14 bases between. Germline V lookup: CDR1 MNHEY, CDR2 SMNVEV (reference sequence). The CDR3 contains 15 residues.